This entry lists 14 T cell receptor beta chains sequenced from one sample in a study of beta chain features in type 1 diabetes. All of the isolated RNA was reverse transcribed, so expressed TCRB transcripts were sequenced. Method: immunoSEQ multiplex PCR; TCRdb's copy keeps in-frame clones and lacks some. The sample includes some 270,000 clones, around 7.8% of them seen just once. The sample comprised central memory CD4+ T cells from blood. These receptors were taken from a woman aged 18 to 35 in good health.

This clone was counted between two and nine times. This chain joins TRBV7-2 and TRBJ2-5; D is uncertain. Germline V lookup: CDR1 SGHTA, CDR2 FQGNSA. The CDR3 consists of 15 residues. The V end lost 1 base, the J end lost 1 base, and 10 bases lay between the germline ends. The DNA for the CDR3 is TGTGCCAGCAGCTTAGGCTCTCCACCCCAAGAGACCCAGTACTTC. Amino acids: CASSLGSPPQETQYF.

This clone turned up a few times. The chain uses TRBV5-8 and TRBJ2-3; tentatively, D is TRBD2 (7 bases). Trimming removed 0 bases from V and 6 bases from J, with 17 bases in between. The CDR3 totals 16 residues. Germline CDR1 reads SGHTS; CDR2 reads YDEGEE. The CDR3 region has the DNA TGTGCCAGCAGCTTGGAAGGGACTAATCAGGGGGATACGCAGTATTTT. This encodes CASSLEGTNQGDTQYF.

This clone was counted a few times. The chain uses TRBV4-2 and TRBJ2-2; 11 bases map to TRBD1. J lost 4 bases, V lost 5 bases, and 6 bases had no gene match. Looked up from germline, CDR1 is LGHNA and CDR2 is YNFKEQ. CDR3 length: 16 amino acids. CDR3 loop: CASSYGQGASTGELFF. DNA of the CDR3: TGTGCCAGCAGCTACGGACAGGGGGCTTCCACCGGGGAGCTGTTTTTT.

V is TRBV7-9 and J is TRBJ1-2; 9 bases line up with TRBD1. Trimming cost V 4 bases and J 8 bases; bases outside gene matches: 5. CDR1 is SEHNR, CDR2 FQNEAQ, per germline (reference sequence). This CDR3 is 13 amino acids long. The CDR3 DNA is TGTGCCAGCAGCTACACAGGGGGCGGAGGCTACACCTTC. It is translated as CASSYTGGGGYTF. The complete variable domain, with remaining parts taken from reference TRBV7-9 and TRBJ1-2, reads DTGVSQNPRHKITKRGQNVTFRCDPISEHNRLYWYRQTLGQGPEFLTYFQNEAQLEKSRLLSDRFSAERPKGSFSTLEIQRTEQGDSAMYLCASSYTGGGGYTFGSGTRLTVV.

V usage is TRBV4-3 and J usage is TRBJ2-2; D is undetermined. The CDR3 extends over 14 amino acids. Per the germline V gene, CDR1 is LGHNA and CDR2 is YSLEER. With 1 base removed from V and 7 bases from J, the gap between germline ends came to 10 bases. In DNA form, the CDR3 reads TGCGCCAGCAGCCAAGGATTCCGCATCGGGGAGCTGTTTTTT. This translates into CASSQGFRIGELFF.

The V gene is TRBV5-4, the J gene TRBJ1-2, with a weak D call TRBD1 (6 bases). The CDR3 is 14 amino acids. Germline CDR1 is SGHNT and CDR2 is YYREEE (reference sequence). Trimming shortened V by 0 bases and J by 8 bases, and 14 bases separated the two germline ends. The DNA of the CDR3 is TGTGCCAGCAGCTTGGGCAGGGGCCAGAGGGGCTACACCTTC. Protein sequence: CASSLGRGQRGYTF.

The J gene is TRBJ2-4, the V gene TRBV30; D might be TRBD2 (6 bases). The ends were cut back, 1 base at V and 5 bases at J, with 12 bases in the middle. Germline CDR1 and CDR2: GTSNPN and SVGIG (reference sequence). The CDR3 loop spans 14 amino acids. This chain's CDR3 is CAWSGAGRQNIQYF. In DNA form, the CDR3 reads TGTGCCTGGAGTGGGGCGGGGCGACAAAACATTCAGTACTTC. Complete variable domain (other parts from reference TRBV30 and TRBJ2-4): SQTIHQWPATLVQPVGSPLSLECTVEGTSNPNLYWYRQAAGRGLQLLFYSVGIGQISSEVPQNLSASRPQDRQFILSSKKLLLSDSGFYLCAWSGAGRQNIQYFGAGTRLSVL.

This clone turned up a few times. Other DNA sequences in the same sample also yield this CDR3. The V and J genes are TRBV7-9 and TRBJ2-2, with 11 bases identical to TRBD1. The J segment lost 3 bases and the V segment lost 4 bases, leaving 4 bases of the junction unmatched. From germline, CDR1 is SEHNR and CDR2 FQNEAQ (reference sequence). The CDR3 covers 16 residues. CDR3 coding DNA: TGTGCCAGCAGCTCCCGGGACAGGGGGGACACCGGGGAGCTGTTTTTT. This sequence encodes CASSSRDRGDTGELFF.

The sample holds many counts of this clone. In DNA, the CDR3 is TGTGCCAGCAGGGGACAGGGAGATCAGCCCCAGCATTTT. Amino acid sequence: CASRGQGDQPQHF. The rearrangement links TRBV2 to TRBJ1-5; 9 positions match TRBD1. The germline V gene encodes CDR1 SNHLY and CDR2 FYNNEI. This CDR3 region has 13 residues. V gave up 6 bases and J gave up 5 bases; unmatched junction bases: 2.

This clone has more than one count but fewer than ten. This rearrangement joins TRBV7-2 to TRBJ1-5; D perhaps matches TRBD1 (5 bases). The CDR3 is 15 residues long. The germline V and J ends were trimmed by 3 bases and 4 bases, with 13 bases remaining between them. In germline, CDR1 is SGHTA, CDR2 FQGNSA. The CDR3 sequence is CASSLSGFGNQPQHF. CDR3 bases: TGTGCCAGCAGCTTGTCAGGGTTTGGAAATCAGCCCCAGCATTTT. Looking up the rest from reference TRBV7-2 and TRBJ1-5 gives the full variable domain: GAGVSQSPSNKVTEKGKDVELRCDPISGHTALYWYRQSLGQGLEFLIYFQGNSAPDKSGLPSDRFSAERTGGSVSTLTIQRTQQEDSAVYLCASSLSGFGNQPQHFGDGTRLSIL.

This clone was counted only a few times. The chain carries TRBV5-4 and TRBJ2-1, with 8 bases identical to TRBD2. CDR1 SGHNT and CDR2 YYREEE come from the germline V gene (reference sequence). The V gene end was trimmed by 5 bases and the J gene end by 3 bases; junction bases not matched to a gene: 10. This CDR3 comprises 16 residues. This chain's CDR3 is CASRSSPGTSYNEQFF. In nucleotides, the CDR3 is TGTGCCAGCAGATCCTCCCCCGGGACTAGCTACAATGAGCAGTTCTTC.

The rearrangement joins TRBV6-9 to TRBJ1-5; 7 bases map to TRBD1. This CDR3 is 14 amino acids long. J gave up 6 bases and V 2 bases, and 4 bases lay outside the gene matches. Per germline, CDR1 MNHGY and CDR2 SVAAGI. CDR3 nucleotides: TGTGCCAGCAGTTATGAGGGGGCGGGTCAGCCCCAGCATTTT. Translation gives CASSYEGAGQPQHF.

The rearrangement links TRBV11-3 to TRBJ2-3; D is uncertain. This CDR3 contains 11 residues. Trimming cost V 5 bases and J 9 bases, with 9 bases left between them. Looked up from germline, CDR1 is SGHNT and CDR2 is YENEEA. The CDR3 region is CASSPMRTQYF. CDR3 in DNA: TGTGCCAGCAGCCCTATGAGGACGCAGTATTTT.

The gene calls are TRBV9 and TRBJ1-2, with 7 bases that match TRBD1. Trimming removed 0 bases from V and 8 bases from J; junction bases left unmatched: 10. This CDR3 has 15 residues. Germline-derived CDR1 and CDR2 are SGDLS and YYNGEE. CDR3 protein: CASSVAGTAREGYTF. CDR3 nucleotides: TGTGCCAGCAGCGTAGCCGGGACAGCTAGGGAAGGCTACACCTTC.